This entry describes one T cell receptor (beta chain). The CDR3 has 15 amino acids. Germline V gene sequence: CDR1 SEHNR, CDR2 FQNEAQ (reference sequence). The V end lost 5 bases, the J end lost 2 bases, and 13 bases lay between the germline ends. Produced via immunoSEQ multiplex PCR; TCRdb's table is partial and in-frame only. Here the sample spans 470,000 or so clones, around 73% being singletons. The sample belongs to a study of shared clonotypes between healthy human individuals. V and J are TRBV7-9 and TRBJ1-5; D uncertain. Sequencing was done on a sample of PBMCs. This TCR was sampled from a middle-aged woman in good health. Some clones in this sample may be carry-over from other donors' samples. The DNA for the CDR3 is TGTGCCAGCAGCCAAGAGTTTTGGGGCAATCAGCCCCAGCATTTT. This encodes CASSQEFWGNQPQHF. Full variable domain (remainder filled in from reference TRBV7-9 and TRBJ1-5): DTGVSQNPRHKITKRGQNVTFRCDPISEHNRLYWYRQTLGQGPEFLTYFQNEAQLEKSRLLSDRFSAERPKGSFSTLEIQRTEQGDSAMYLCASSQEFWGNQPQHFGDGTRLSIL.